This T cell receptor beta chain comes out of a study of blood T cells in healthy people across ages. This clonotype was observed many times. A second about 6 to 12 cycle PCR used barcoded and J-beta primers. Via MiXCR, TCRdb re-called the 5' RACE reads, giving one row per CDR3 protein. The sample records fewer than 2,000,000 distinct CDR3 sequences, almost 35% being singletons. The CDR3 consists of 16 residues. The V gene lost 3 bases and the J gene lost 6 bases, with 18 bases spanning the gap. The sample consisted of blood. The V and J genes are TRBV12-3 or TRBV12-4 and TRBJ2-1; possible D gene TRBD2, 6 bases. The TCR comes from a woman aged 25 to 39 in good health. This CDR3 reads CASSLAGTVSSNEQFF. CDR3 coding DNA: TGTGCCAGCAGTTTGGCCGGGACTGTGAGCTCCAATGAGCAGTTCTTC.